Listed below are T cell receptor beta chains from one sample, sequenced in a study of T cell changes during pregnancy in multiple sclerosis. Sequencing was performed with immunoSEQ multiplex PCR; in TCRdb, only in-frame clones are kept and a portion is missing. The data hold approximately 62,000 clones, with roughly 93% observed a single time. Specimen: CD8+ T cells from peripheral blood mononuclear cells, collected in the second trimester of pregnancy. These receptors were collected from a female donor with multiple sclerosis, enrolled in a pregnancy study. CDR3s include the opening cysteine and the closing phenylalanine or tryptophan. D genes are given only for firm matches. Rows may omit the clone size; those that give it use once, few, many or a size class.

NA TRBJ2-7 NA TRBV6-6 TGTGCCAGCGGACCGGACAGTTTAAGCTACGAGCAGTACTTC CASGPDSLSYEQYF
TRBD1 TRBJ2-1 NA TRBV2 TGTGCCAGCAGTGAGGGGACAGGGACCTACAATGAGCAGTTCTTC CASSEGTGTYNEQFF
TRBD2 TRBJ2-5 NA TRBV19 TGTGCCAGTAGTTATGGACTAGCGGGAGGAGGCGGGGAGACCCAGTACTTC CASSYGLAGGGGETQYF
NA TRBJ1-4 NA TRBV5-6 TGTGCCAGCAGCTTGGCATGGGAGGGTGAAAAACTGTTTTTT CASSLAWEGEKLFF
TRBD1 TRBJ1-3 once TRBV4-2 TGTGCCAGCAGCCAAGGGACAGGGGCTGGAAACACCATATATTTT CASSQGTGAGNTIYF
TRBD1 TRBJ1-1 NA TRBV9 TGTGCCAGCAGCGCCGGACAGGCTGGCACTGAAGCTTTCTTT CASSAGQAGTEAFF
NA TRBJ1-3 once TRBV30 TGTGCCTGGACAGGTGTGGCTGGAAACACCATATATTTT CAWTGVAGNTIYF
NA TRBJ1-4 NA TRBV5-1 TGCGCCAGCAGCTTGATAGACTCACCAACTAATGAAAAACTGTTTTTT CASSLIDSPTNEKLFF
TRBD1 TRBJ1-5 NA TRBV19 TGTGCCAGCCGAACCGGACAGGGGAAGAGTCAGCCCCAGCATTTT CASRTGQGKSQPQHF
TRBD1 TRBJ2-3 NA TRBV9 TGTGCCAGCAGCGTAGGGGTGATTAGAGGGGGCGGGACAGATACGCAGTATTTT CASSVGVIRGGGTDTQYF
TRBD1 TRBJ1-1 NA TRBV27 TGTGCCAGCAGTTTAGGGACAGGGAACACTGAAGCTTTCTTT CASSLGTGNTEAFF
TRBD1 TRBJ2-7 NA TRBV7-9 TGTGCCAGCAGCTCCGCCGGGACAGGGGAATACGAGCAGTACTTC CASSSAGTGEYEQYF
NA TRBJ2-1 NA TRBV4-1 TGCGCCAGCAGCCAAGATAGGGGACATTACAATGAGCAGTTCTTC CASSQDRGHYNEQFF
NA TRBJ2-3 NA TRBV27 TGTGCCAGCACCGGCAGGATCACAGATACGCAGTATTTT CASTGRITDTQYF
NA TRBJ2-2 NA TRBV4-1 TGCGCCAGCAGCCAACCTACTAGTCCCGGGGAGCTGTTTTTT CASSQPTSPGELFF
NA TRBJ1-1 NA TRBV7-8 TGTGCCAGCAGCTTAGCGAGGCTCACTGAAGCTTTCTTT CASSLARLTEAFF
TRBD1 TRBJ2-7 NA TRBV11-2 TGTGCCAGCAGCTTCCGGGACAGAACCTACGAGCAGTACTTC CASSFRDRTYEQYF
NA TRBJ2-1 NA TRBV19 TGTGCCAGTAGTTTGCCCCGGGACTTGGAGCAGTTCTTC CASSLPRDLEQFF
NA TRBJ1-2 NA TRBV12-5 TGTGCTAGTGGTATAGGGGATATGGGTGGCTACACCTTC CASGIGDMGGYTF
TRBD1 TRBJ1-5 NA TRBV6-5 TGTGCCAGCAGTATGACAGGGAATAGCAATCAGCCCCAGCATTTT CASSMTGNSNQPQHF
NA TRBJ1-6 NA TRBV11-2 TGTGCCAGCAGCTTCCTATACAGGACGGATAATTCACCCCTCCACTTT CASSFLYRTDNSPLHF
TRBD1 TRBJ2-7 NA TRBV14 TGTGCCAGCAGCCATCGCGGGACAGGGGGCTACGAGCAGTACTTC CASSHRGTGGYEQYF
NA TRBJ1-5 NA TRBV4-1 TGCGCCAGCAGCCAAGCCGAGGGCAATCAGCCCCAGCATTTT CASSQAEGNQPQHF
TRBD1 TRBJ2-7 NA TRBV7-9 TGTGCCAGCAGCATGGGACAGGTCTACGAGCAGTACTTC CASSMGQVYEQYF
NA TRBJ1-5 NA TRBV7-8 TGTGCCAGCAGCCCAGTTGGAGGTCAGCCCCAGCATTTT CASSPVGGQPQHF
TRBD1 TRBJ1-1 NA TRBV2 TGTGCCAGCAGTGGCGGGACAGCGAACACTGAAGCTTTCTTT CASSGGTANTEAFF
TRBD1 TRBJ2-7 once TRBV7-2 TGTGCCAGCAGCTCCAGCCAGTGGGACAGGGGCTACGAGCAGTACTTC CASSSSQWDRGYEQYF
TRBD2 TRBJ2-3 NA TRBV9 TGTGCCAGCAGCTCGGGACTAGCGGAACCCACAGATACGCAGTATTTT CASSSGLAEPTDTQYF
NA TRBJ1-1 NA TRBV7-8 TGTGCCAGCAGCTTAATCTCGATCCTGGACATACCGAACACTGAAGCTTTCTTT CASSLISILDIPNTEAFF
NA TRBJ2-3 NA TRBV27 TGTGCCAGCAGTGCACTACAAGGGGTCGCAGATACGCAGTATTTT CASSALQGVADTQYF
TRBD1 TRBJ2-7 NA TRBV7-3 TGTGCCAGCAGCTTAACGGGACAGGGGATCTACGAGCAGTACTTC CASSLTGQGIYEQYF
TRBD1 TRBJ1-1 NA TRBV6-6 TGTGCCAGCAGTGCCTGGACAGGCATGAACACTGAAGCTTTCTTT CASSAWTGMNTEAFF
NA TRBJ2-1 NA TRBV19 TGTGCCAGTAGTATAGCCACAGGGTCGAATGAGCAGTTCTTC CASSIATGSNEQFF
NA TRBJ1-5 few TRBV27 TGTGCCAGCAGTTTAATGTCAGGGGATCAGCCCCAGCATTTT CASSLMSGDQPQHF
TRBD2 TRBJ2-7 once TRBV19 TGTGCCAGTAGCCCGCCCCCCAGCGGGGGGGCTTACGAGCAGTACTTC CASSPPPSGGAYEQYF
NA TRBJ2-5 once TRBV19 TGTGCCAGTAGTCTATGGACATCGGAGACCCAGTACTTC CASSLWTSETQYF
TRBD1 TRBJ2-7 NA TRBV27 TGTGCCAGCAGCCCGGGACAGGAGGCCTACGAGCAGTACTTC CASSPGQEAYEQYF
TRBD1 TRBJ1-4 many TRBV9 TGTGCCAGCAGCCCAGCGTACAGGGGAACTAATGAAAAACTGTTTTTT CASSPAYRGTNEKLFF
NA TRBJ1-5 once TRBV4-1 TGCGCCAGCAGCCAAGAAAGGGGGGGGGTACAGCCCCAGCATTTT CASSQERGGVQPQHF
NA TRBJ2-2 NA TRBV4-3 TGCGCCAGCAGCCAATCTCTCACCGGGGAGCTGTTTTTT CASSQSLTGELFF
NA TRBJ2-2 NA TRBV6-5 TGTGCCAGCAGTTACTCGGGACAGAACACCGGGGAGCTGTTTTTT CASSYSGQNTGELFF
TRBD1 TRBJ2-5 NA TRBV5-1 TGCGCCAGCAGCTCGCTACAGGGGGACCAAGAGACCCAGTACTTC CASSSLQGDQETQYF
NA TRBJ2-7 NA TRBV15 TGTGCCACCAGCAAGCCCACGGACATAGACTACGAGCAGTACTTC CATSKPTDIDYEQYF
TRBD2 TRBJ2-1 few TRBV7-6 TGTGCCAGCTCTGGAGGGGGATCCGGGGGACTAGCGGGAGGACGAACCTACAATGAGCAGTTCTTC CASSGGGSGGLAGGRTYNEQFF
NA TRBJ2-1 NA TRBV7-8 TGTGCCAGCAGCTCCCGCGAGGGAGTGACCTTTTTGTTGCAGTTCTTC CASSSREGVTFLLQFF
NA TRBJ2-2 NA TRBV27 TGTGCCAGCACTTGGTGGCGGGGACCTTATCAGGCCGGGGAGCTGTTTTTT CASTWWRGPYQAGELFF
NA TRBJ2-1 NA TRBV4-1 TGCGCCAGCAGCCAAGCACTCGACAATGAGCAGTTCTTC CASSQALDNEQFF
NA TRBJ1-5 few TRBV9 TGTGCCAGCAGCCCGGGAACACTTAGCAATCAGCCCCAGCATTTT CASSPGTLSNQPQHF
NA TRBJ2-1 NA TRBV7-9 TGTGCCAGCAGCTTGGTCGGGAGAGGGAATGAGCAGTTCTTC CASSLVGRGNEQFF
NA TRBJ2-7 NA TRBV29-1 TGCAGCGTCACCCGTCCGGACAGAGGACCCTACGAGCAGTACTTC CSVTRPDRGPYEQYF
NA TRBJ2-1 NA TRBV27 TGTGCCAGCAGTTTTGGGCACAGCTCCTACAATGAGCAGTTCTTC CASSFGHSSYNEQFF
TRBD1 TRBJ2-1 NA TRBV5-4 TGTGCCAGCAGCCCGACAAGGACAGGGGGCCGGAATGAGCAGTTCTTC CASSPTRTGGRNEQFF
NA TRBJ1-1 NA TRBV7-2 TGTGCCAGCAGCTTAGCGACACCATCATGGGTCACTGAAGCTTTCTTT CASSLATPSWVTEAFF
TRBD1 TRBJ2-1 NA TRBV4-1 TGCGCCAGCAGCCAAGATGGGACAGCCTACAATGAGCAGTTCTTC CASSQDGTAYNEQFF
TRBD2 TRBJ2-7 NA TRBV15 TGTGCCACCAGCCCGGGGGGACTAGCGTACTACGAGCAGTACTTC CATSPGGLAYYEQYF
NA TRBJ2-7 NA TRBV15 TGTGCCACCAGCAGAGGGCCGGCAGGGGTCGACGAGCAGTACTTC CATSRGPAGVDEQYF
NA TRBJ2-1 NA TRBV7-9 TGTGCCAGCAGCTTAGCTCCGGACAATGAGCAGTTCTTC CASSLAPDNEQFF
TRBD1 TRBJ2-7 NA TRBV7-9 TGTGCCAGCAGCCTTCGTGCCGGGACAGGGACCTACGAGCAGTACTTC CASSLRAGTGTYEQYF
TRBD2 TRBJ2-3 NA TRBV4-3 TGCGCCAGCAGCCAAGATGGAAGCGGGGGTTCAACAGATACGCAGTATTTT CASSQDGSGGSTDTQYF
NA TRBJ1-5 once TRBV19 TGTGCCAGTAGTATGGGTAGGGGTACTTCGCCCCAGCATTTT CASSMGRGTSPQHF